One sample yielded the 8 T cell receptor beta chains listed below, sequenced in a study of PD-L1 blockade in urothelial cancer. This table comes from immunoSEQ multiplex PCR, and its TCRdb copy is limited to in-frame clones, with some not included. The table lists over 45,000 clones, about 82% of them singletons. The time point: pretreatment peripheral blood. The specimen comprised PBMCs, sampled around atezolizumab (anti-PD-L1) treatment. The receptors derive from a man between 60 and 75 years old with urothelial cancer.

This clone was picked up a small number of times. V is TRBV15 and J is TRBJ2-1; the match to TRBD2 covers 13 bases. J gave up 9 bases and V 3 bases, and 8 bases lay outside the gene matches. This CDR3 is built from 16 residues. Germline CDR1 reads LNHNV; CDR2 reads YYDKDF (reference sequence). DNA for the CDR3: TGTGCCACCAGCAGGAAAACTAGCGGGAGGGCCCTTGAGCAGTTCTTC. This sequence encodes CATSRKTSGRALEQFF.

This clone was counted once. The chain recombines TRBV11-2 with TRBJ1-5; D is unclear. V lost 3 bases to trimming and J lost 3 bases, with 6 bases between them. The CDR3 runs 13 residues. Germline V gene sequence: CDR1 SGHAT, CDR2 FQNNGV. The CDR3 nucleotides are TGTGCCAGCAGCTTCCAGTCCAATCAGCCCCAGCATTTT. It translates to CASSFQSNQPQHF. Together with reference TRBV11-2 and TRBJ1-5, the CDR3 gives the full variable domain: EAGVAQSPRYKIIEKRQSVAFWCNPISGHATLYWYQQILGQGPKLLIQFQNNGVVDDSQLPKDRFSAERLKGVDSTLKIQPAKLEDSAVYLCASSFQSNQPQHFGDGTRLSIL.

This clone was recorded only once. V and J are TRBV19 and TRBJ1-1, with 9 bases aligning to TRBD1. V gave up 5 bases and J gave up 5 bases; unmatched junction bases: 9. The germline V gene encodes CDR1 LNHDA and CDR2 SQIVND (reference sequence). The CDR3 is 15 amino acids. The CDR3 spells CASSPRGQGFTEAFF. CDR3 DNA sequence: TGTGCCAGTAGTCCCCGGGGACAGGGATTTACTGAAGCTTTCTTT.

The rearrangement joins TRBV7-9 to TRBJ1-2, with D possibly TRBD1 on 6 matching bases. Germline assignment: CDR1 SEHNR and CDR2 FQNEAQ (reference sequence). The CDR3 totals 14 residues. With 4 bases removed from V and 7 bases from J, the gap between germline ends came to 16 bases. CDR3 nucleotides: TGTGCCAGCAGCTCCGGGCAGGGAGGGGGTGGCTACACCTTC. It encodes CASSSGQGGGGYTF.

The V gene is TRBV30, the J gene TRBJ1-2, with D perhaps TRBD1 (6 bases). V was trimmed by 5 bases and J by 2 bases, leaving 15 bases between them. This CDR3 comprises 14 residues. CDR1 and CDR2 from the germline V gene are GTSNPN and SVGIG (reference sequence). The CDR3 reads CAWSLTGVNYGYTF. The CDR3 nucleotides read TGTGCCTGGTCTCTGACAGGAGTAAACTATGGCTACACCTTC.

This clone was observed many times. This rearrangement joins TRBV7-9 to TRBJ1-2; 7 positions match TRBD1. V lost 3 bases and J lost 4; bases outside the gene matches: 11. The V gene's germline CDR1 is SEHNR and CDR2 FQNEAQ (reference sequence). This CDR3 is built from 16 residues. The CDR3 nucleotides read TGTGCCAGCAGCTTGGGCTTACAGGGGCTGAGCTATGGCTACACCTTC. Protein product: CASSLGLQGLSYGYTF.

The sample holds one count of this clone. The gene calls are TRBV11-3 and TRBJ1-6; D is perhaps TRBD1 (6 bases). This CDR3 is 13 amino acids long. Germline CDR1 is SGHNT and CDR2 is YENEEA. Trimming shortened V by 4 bases and J by 11 bases, and 12 bases separated the two germline ends. The CDR3 region is CASSSQGKPPLHF. CDR3 in DNA: TGTGCCAGCAGCTCCCAGGGGAAGCCACCCCTCCACTTT.

This chain links TRBV5-1 with TRBJ1-2; no firm D call. Germline V gene data show CDR1 as SGHRS and CDR2 as YFSETQ. The CDR3 has 14 amino acids. The V end lost 0 bases, the J end lost 2 bases, and 8 bases lay between the germline ends. CDR3 DNA sequence: TGCGCCAGCAGCTTGGCCGAAGCCAACTATGGCTACACCTTC. Its translation is CASSLAEANYGYTF.